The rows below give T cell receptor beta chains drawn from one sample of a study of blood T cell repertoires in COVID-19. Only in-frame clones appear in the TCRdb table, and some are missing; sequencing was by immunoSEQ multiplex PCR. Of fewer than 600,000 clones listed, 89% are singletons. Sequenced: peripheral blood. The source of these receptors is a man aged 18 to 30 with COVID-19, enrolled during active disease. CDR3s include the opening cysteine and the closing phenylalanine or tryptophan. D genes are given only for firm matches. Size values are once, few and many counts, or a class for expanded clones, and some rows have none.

CASSQAIRTSGAVGAQETQYF TGTGCCAGCAGCCAAGCCATCCGGACTAGCGGTGCGGTGGGGGCCCAAGAGACCCAGTACTTC TRBD2 TRBV4-2 NA TRBJ2-5
CASSPISGMGTDTQYF TGTGCCAGCAGCCCAATTAGCGGGATGGGCACAGATACGCAGTATTTT TRBD2 TRBV7-4 NA TRBJ2-3
CASGGFNEQFF TGCGCCAGCGGCGGGTTCAATGAGCAGTTCTTC NA TRBV10-1 NA TRBJ2-1
CAWSGQGYGYTF TGTGCCTGGAGCGGACAGGGGTATGGCTACACCTTC TRBD1 TRBV30 NA TRBJ1-2
CAWSALWGPNEKLFF TGTGCCTGGAGTGCCCTTTGGGGGCCCAATGAAAAACTGTTTTTT NA TRBV30 NA TRBJ1-4
CASSAGTFANAVF TGTGCCAGTAGTGCCGGGACATTCGCTAACGCGGTTTTT NA TRBV19 once TRBJ2-2
CASSKALQGRVPEAFF TGTGCCAGCAGCAAAGCGCTACAGGGCCGTGTACCTGAAGCTTTCTTT NA TRBV21-1 NA TRBJ1-1
CSVELRTPADYGYTF TGCAGCGTTGAGCTTCGGACACCAGCCGACTATGGCTACACCTTC NA TRBV29-1 NA TRBJ1-2
CASSFQDFGDTQYF TGTGCCAGCAGCTTCCAGGACTTCGGGGATACGCAGTATTTT NA TRBV7-2 NA TRBJ2-3
CATSDGTRGNTIYF TGTGCCACCAGTGATGGGACTCGGGGAAACACCATATATTTT NA TRBV24-1 NA TRBJ1-3
CASMSPPDTQYF TGTGCCAGCATGAGTCCGCCAGATACGCAGTATTTT NA TRBV27 NA TRBJ2-3
CASRRAGGENYEQYF TGTGCCAGCAGGAGAGCGGGAGGGGAGAACTACGAGCAGTACTTC TRBD2 TRBV5-5 NA TRBJ2-7
CASSGQGGKTQYF TGTGCCAGCAGTGGGCAGGGGGGAAAGACCCAGTACTTC NA TRBV6-4 NA TRBJ2-5
CASSLAQQETQYF TGCGCCAGCAGCTTGGCCCAGCAAGAGACCCAGTACTTC NA TRBV5-1 NA TRBJ2-5
CASSLGLLGGYTF TGTGCCAGCAGCTTGGGCCTGCTCGGGGGCTACACCTTC NA TRBV5-4 NA TRBJ1-2
CASSSTGYSNQPQHF TGTGCCAGCAGCTCTACAGGGTATAGCAATCAGCCCCAGCATTTT NA TRBV6-5 NA TRBJ1-5
CATSDLGRGLNEQFF TGTGCCACCAGTGATTTGGGCAGGGGGCTCAATGAGCAGTTCTTC TRBD1 TRBV24-1 NA TRBJ2-1
CATSRRQAPNQPQHF TGTGCCACCAGCAGACGACAGGCTCCCAATCAGCCCCAGCATTTT NA TRBV15 NA TRBJ1-5
CASSIQTGIGNTIYF TGTGCCAGCAGCATCCAGACAGGGATCGGAAACACCATATATTTT TRBD1 TRBV14 NA TRBJ1-3
CSATRAGLAGGEQYF TGCAGCGCCACCCGGGCGGGACTAGCGGGAGGCGAGCAGTACTTC TRBD2 TRBV29-1 NA TRBJ2-7
CASSGTGGTEAFF TGTGCCAGCTCCGGGACAGGGGGCACTGAAGCTTTCTTT TRBD1 TRBV6-5 NA TRBJ1-1
CASSTGILNTEAFF TGCGCCAGCAGTACCGGGATCCTAAACACTGAAGCTTTCTTT NA TRBV5-1 NA TRBJ1-1
CASSLEGGRISYEQYF TGCGCCAGCAGCTTGGAAGGAGGGAGGATCTCCTACGAGCAGTACTTC NA TRBV5-1 NA TRBJ2-7
CASSSQGGNSPLHF TGTGCCAGCAGTTCCCAAGGGGGCAATTCACCCCTCCACTTT TRBD1 TRBV5-6 NA TRBJ1-6
CAWRQGVGGEQFF TGTGCCTGGAGACAGGGGGTCGGGGGTGAGCAGTTCTTC TRBD1 TRBV30 NA TRBJ2-1
CASRKTGGWTEKLFF TGTGCCAGCAGAAAGACAGGGGGCTGGACTGAAAAACTGTTTTTT TRBD1 TRBV6-5 NA TRBJ1-4
CASSEVNTGTDNSPLHF TGTGCCAGCAGCGAGGTGAATACCGGGACAGATAATTCACCCCTCCACTTT TRBD1 TRBV14 once TRBJ1-6
CASSEQGWETQYF TGTGCCAGCAGCGAACAGGGTTGGGAGACCCAGTACTTC NA TRBV4-2 NA TRBJ2-5
CASRRTPVTEAFF TGTGCCAGCAGGAGGACACCCGTCACTGAAGCTTTCTTT NA TRBV6-5 NA TRBJ1-1
CASSSRGQSGRARETQYF TGTGCCAGCAGCTCGAGGGGGCAGAGCGGGAGGGCTCGGGAGACCCAGTACTTC TRBD2 TRBV5-4 NA TRBJ2-5
CASSGTASGANVLTF TGTGCCAGTAGCGGGACAGCTTCTGGGGCCAACGTCCTGACTTTC TRBD1 TRBV19 NA TRBJ2-6
CASSNRQGETQYF TGTGCCAGCAGTAACCGACAAGGAGAGACCCAGTACTTC NA TRBV6-5 NA TRBJ2-5
CASSLSIGTRIYNEQFF TGTGCCAGCAGTTTATCAATCGGGACTAGAATTTACAATGAGCAGTTCTTC TRBD2 TRBV27 NA TRBJ2-1
CASSASTGYTGELFF TGTGCCAGCAGCGCGTCTACAGGATACACCGGGGAGCTGTTTTTT NA TRBV9 NA TRBJ2-2
CASSSPGHSPGAGEQYF TGTGCCAGCAGCTCCCCCGGCCATTCGCCGGGAGCGGGGGAGCAGTACTTC TRBD2 TRBV9 NA TRBJ2-7
CASSIGGTVLETQYF TGTGCCAGTAGTATAGGGGGGACAGTATTGGAGACCCAGTACTTC TRBD1 TRBV19 NA TRBJ2-5
CATSRDGGEGYYEQYF TGTGCCACCAGCAGAGATGGGGGGGAGGGCTACTACGAGCAGTACTTC TRBD2 TRBV15 NA TRBJ2-7
CASSGTGTGFNTDTQYF TGTGCCAGCAGCGGTACCGGGACAGGCTTTAACACAGATACGCAGTATTTT TRBD1 TRBV5-6 NA TRBJ2-3
CASIRPQGTDTQYF TGTGCCAGCATCAGGCCGCAGGGCACAGATACGCAGTATTTT NA TRBV2 once TRBJ2-3
CASSTTTSGGPSNTGELFF TGTGCCAGCAGTACCACGACTAGCGGGGGCCCTTCGAACACCGGGGAGCTGTTTTTT TRBD2 TRBV2 once TRBJ2-2